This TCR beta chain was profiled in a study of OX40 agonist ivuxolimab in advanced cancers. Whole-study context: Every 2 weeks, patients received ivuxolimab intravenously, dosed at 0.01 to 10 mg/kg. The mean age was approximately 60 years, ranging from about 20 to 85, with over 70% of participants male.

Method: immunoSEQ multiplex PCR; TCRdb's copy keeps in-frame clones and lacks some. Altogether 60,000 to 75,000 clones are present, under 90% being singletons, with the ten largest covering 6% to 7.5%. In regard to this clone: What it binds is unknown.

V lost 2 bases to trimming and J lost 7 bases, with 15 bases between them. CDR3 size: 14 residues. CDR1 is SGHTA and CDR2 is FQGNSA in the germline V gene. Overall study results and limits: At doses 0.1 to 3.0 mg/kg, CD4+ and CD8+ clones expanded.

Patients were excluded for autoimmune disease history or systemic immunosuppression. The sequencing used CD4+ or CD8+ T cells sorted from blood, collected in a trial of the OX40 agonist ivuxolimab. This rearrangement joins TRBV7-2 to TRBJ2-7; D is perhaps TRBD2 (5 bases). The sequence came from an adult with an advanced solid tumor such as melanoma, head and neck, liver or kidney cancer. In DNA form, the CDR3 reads TGTGCCAGCAGCTTACAATTAACCCGGGGAGAGCAGTACTTC. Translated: CASSLQLTRGEQYF.